Below are 29 T cell receptor beta chains sequenced from a single sample in a study of cytomegalovirus exposure and HLA in healthy donors. The study ran its PCR with 60 Vbeta and 13 Jbeta primers. TCRdb's table, derived via immunoSEQ multiplex PCR, lists solely in-frame clones and lacks some. This table has 74,000 or so clones, 55% to 80% appearing once. The sequencing sample was made of PBMCs. These receptors originate from a woman aged 25 to 45 in good health and CMV-seronegative.

The chain recombines TRBV19 with TRBJ1-4, with D possibly matching TRBD1 (6 bases). This CDR3 contains 15 residues. Between the trimmed V and J ends, which lost 4 bases and 0 bases, there was a span of 9 bases. Per the germline V gene, CDR1 is LNHDA and CDR2 is SQIVND (reference sequence). The CDR3 is CASSSQGSTNEKLFF. DNA of the CDR3: TGTGCCAGTAGTAGCCAGGGGTCAACTAATGAAAAACTGTTTTTT.

This clone was seen a few times. The chain is built from TRBV30 and TRBJ1-1, with 8 nucleotides matching TRBD1. Germline V CDR1 and CDR2: GTSNPN, SVGIG (reference sequence). This CDR3 has 14 residues. V lost 0 bases to trimming and J lost 5 bases; unmatched junction nucleotides: 5. The CDR3 DNA reads as TGTGCCTGGAGTGTAAGGAGACAGGGGACTGAAGCTTTCTTT. This translates into CAWSVRRQGTEAFF.

This clone was seen only a few times. The chain recombines TRBV4-3 with TRBJ2-7; 8 bases line up with TRBD1. The CDR3 runs to 14 residues. With V trimmed by 4 bases and J by 7 bases, 9 bases remained unmatched. The germline CDR1 and CDR2 sequences are LGHNA and YSLEER. The CDR3 protein is CASSPQTGAGEQYF. CDR3 DNA: TGCGCCAGCAGCCCCCAGACAGGGGCGGGAGAGCAGTACTTC.

CDR3 sequence (DNA): TGTGCCAGCAGATCAAACCCCCCTAGCGGACCCTACAATGAGCAGTTCTTC. Protein product: CASRSNPPSGPYNEQFF. The gene calls are TRBV28 and TRBJ2-1, with TRBD2 matching 7 bases. CDR1 is MDHEN and CDR2 is SYDVKM in the germline V gene. V was pared by 6 bases and J by 2 bases, with 13 bases of the junction left unmatched. This CDR3 contains 17 residues.

The count of this clone is one. The CDR3 is CASSPDSANEKLFF. DNA of the CDR3: TGTGCCAGCTCACCTGACAGCGCTAATGAAAAACTGTTTTTT. The rearrangement links TRBV18 to TRBJ1-4, with D perhaps TRBD1 (5 bases). V lost 3 bases, J lost 3 bases, and 8 bases lay in between. Germline CDR1 KGHSH, CDR2 LQKENI. This CDR3 is built from 14 residues.

The genes are TRBV6-6 and TRBJ2-3; 12 nucleotides agree with TRBD2. V dropped 4 bases and J dropped 6; count of bases not matched to a gene: 2. CDR1 and CDR2 (germline): MNHNY, SVGAGI (reference sequence). This CDR3 is built from 14 residues. The CDR3 spells CASSSGTSGDTQYF. The CDR3 DNA follows: TGTGCCAGCAGTTCCGGGACTAGCGGGGATACGCAGTATTTT.

In its sample, this clone was seen a few times. This chain links TRBV19 with TRBJ1-4; no clear D. The V end was cut by 3 bases, the J end by 4 bases, with 9 bases between. The germline CDR1 and CDR2 sequences are LNHDA and SQIVND (reference sequence). This CDR3 contains 14 residues. CDR3 nucleotides: TGTGCCAGTAGTATCCCCGGACTTAATGAAAAACTGTTTTTT. Protein: CASSIPGLNEKLFF.

The chain employs TRBV28 and TRBJ1-6; no clear D. The CDR3 covers 12 residues. CDR1 is MDHEN, CDR2 SYDVKM, per germline. With 7 bases removed from V and 5 bases from J, the gap between germline ends came to 6 bases. In DNA, the CDR3 is TGTGCCAGCAACATTAATAATTCACCCCTCCACTTT. The encoded protein is CASNINNSPLHF.

The chain has TRBV21-1 and TRBJ2-5; the table names TRBD1, a call not compared with the DNA. TRBV21-1 is designated a pseudogene. This CDR3 is built from 16 residues. CDR3 in DNA: TGTGCCAGCAGCAAAGAGATAGGACAGGGTGGGGAGACCCAGTACTTC. This codes for CASSKEIGQGGETQYF.

In nucleotides, the CDR3 is TGTGCCAGCAGGGAAAATGGGGGCGGCAATCAGCCCCAGCATTTT. Residues: CASRENGGGNQPQHF. The rearrangement uses TRBV2 and TRBJ1-5, with a weak D call TRBD1 (6 bases). Germline CDR1 is SNHLY and CDR2 is FYNNEI. V lost 6 bases to trimming and J lost 2 bases, with 14 bases between them. The CDR3 extends over 15 amino acids.

V gene TRBV4-3 combines with J gene TRBJ1-5, with 10 positions matching TRBD1. V was pared by 1 base and J by 5 bases, with 2 bases of the junction left unmatched. Germline-derived CDR1 and CDR2 are LGHNA and YSLEER. This CDR3 region has 15 residues. In nucleotides, the CDR3 is TGCGCCAGCAGCCAAGGACAGGGGGCGGATCAGCCCCAGCATTTT. It is translated as CASSQGQGADQPQHF.

V usage is TRBV7-3 and J usage is TRBJ2-1; 7 bases are a match to TRBD1. The J segment lost 7 bases and the V segment lost 1 base, leaving 4 bases of the junction unmatched. The CDR3 is 14 amino acids. The germline gives CDR1 SGHTA, CDR2 FQGTGA. The CDR3 nucleotides are TGTGCCAGCAGCTTAAGTGCCAGGGGGAATGAGCAGTTCTTC. It specifies CASSLSARGNEQFF.

The chain is built from TRBV7-2 and TRBJ2-7; D is undetermined. CDR3 length equals 13 residues. V dropped 1 base and J dropped 3 bases, with 7 bases sitting between them. CDR1 is SGHTA, CDR2 FQGNSA, per germline. In nucleotides, the CDR3 is TGTGCCAGCAGCTTAGTCTGGAGCTACGAGCAGTACTTC. Translated, it gives CASSLVWSYEQYF.

The chain employs TRBV5-1 and TRBJ2-3; no clear D. CDR1 and CDR2 (germline): SGHRS, YFSETQ. CDR3 length: 15 amino acids. V lost 0 bases and J lost 1, with 9 bases in between. The CDR3 sequence: CASSLGGDRTDTQYF. Here the CDR3 DNA reads TGCGCCAGCAGCTTGGGAGGCGACCGCACAGATACGCAGTATTTT.

The J gene is TRBJ2-7, the V gene TRBV4-1; D is perhaps TRBD1 (6 bases). The germline V gene encodes CDR1 MGHRA and CDR2 YSYEKL. This CDR3 contains 15 residues. V was pared by 3 bases and J by 3 bases, with 15 bases between. The CDR3 loop is CASSQQQGTRYEQYF. For the CDR3, the DNA is TGCGCCAGCAGCCAGCAACAAGGGACACGCTACGAGCAGTACTTC.

The chain uses TRBV7-2 and TRBJ2-2; the match to TRBD1 covers 7 bases. This CDR3 has 15 amino acids. The germline gives CDR1 SGHTA, CDR2 FQGNSA. The J segment lost 7 bases and the V segment lost 1 base, leaving 6 bases of the junction unmatched. The CDR3 coding sequence is TGTGCCAGCAGCTTAGGTACAGGGGCGATCGGGGAGCTGTTTTTT. Encoded protein: CASSLGTGAIGELFF.

The gene calls are TRBV6-1 and TRBJ1-4; no reliable D call. Germline V gene data show CDR1 as MNHNS and CDR2 as SASEGT. With 7 bases removed from V and 8 bases from J, the gap between germline ends came to 8 bases. The CDR3 runs to 11 residues. As DNA, the CDR3 is TGTGCCAGCACCGAAGAGGAAAAACTGTTTTTT. Protein: CASTEEEKLFF.

The chain has TRBV6-5 and TRBJ2-5, with TRBD2 matching 8 bases. The germline CDR1 and CDR2 sequences are MNHEY and SVGAGI. Trimming removed 5 bases from V and 5 bases from J; junction bases left unmatched: 7. The CDR3 covers 14 residues. CDR3 protein: CASSASGGLETQYF. The CDR3, as DNA: TGTGCCAGCAGTGCCAGCGGGGGTCTCGAGACCCAGTACTTC.

The chain employs TRBV19 and TRBJ1-4, with TRBD1 matching 7 bases. Germline CDR1 LNHDA, CDR2 SQIVND (reference sequence). The trim removed 2 bases at V and 8 bases at J, leaving 8 bases unmatched. The CDR3 extends over 15 amino acids. The CDR3 sequence: CASSISRGLREKLFF. The CDR3 DNA sequence: TGTGCCAGTAGTATATCCAGGGGGTTAAGGGAAAAACTGTTTTTT.

This clone was seen only once. The genes are TRBV6-6 and TRBJ1-6; 9 bases are a match to TRBD1. This CDR3 is 16 amino acids long. The germline V gene encodes CDR1 MNHNY and CDR2 SVGAGI (reference sequence). The junction had 3 bases not matched to a gene; V was cut back by 6 bases and J by 0 bases. The CDR3 DNA reads as TGTGCCAGCAGGGGGACAGGGAGCTCCTATAATTCACCCCTCCACTTT. It specifies CASRGTGSSYNSPLHF.

The V call is TRBV4-1, the J call TRBJ2-3; TRBD2 matches 11 bases. Germline loops: CDR1 MGHRA, CDR2 YSYEKL. This CDR3 region has 16 residues. V was pared by 4 bases and J by 2 bases, with 5 bases of the junction left unmatched. For the CDR3, the DNA is TGCGCCAGCAGCCTGGGGACTAGCGGTCCCACAGATACGCAGTATTTT. Its translation: CASSLGTSGPTDTQYF.

CDR3: CASRGRGGPETQYF. The CDR3 coding sequence is TGTGCCAGCAGGGGGCGGGGGGGCCCTGAGACCCAGTACTTC. The rearrangement links TRBV4-2 to TRBJ2-5, with 9 bases identical to TRBD2. Trimming took 6 bases from V and 5 from J; bases not matched to a gene: 7. The germline V gene encodes CDR1 LGHNA and CDR2 YNFKEQ. CDR3 length: 14 amino acids.

The rearrangement links TRBV5-4 to TRBJ2-3; TRBD2 agrees at 9 bases. Trimming cost V 4 bases and J 4 bases; bases outside gene matches: 4. CDR3 length: 14 residues. Per germline, CDR1 SGHNT and CDR2 YYREEE (reference sequence). In nucleotides, the CDR3 is TGTGCCAGCAGCCCGCGGACTAGCGCAGATACGCAGTATTTT. This sequence encodes CASSPRTSADTQYF.

The J gene is TRBJ1-4, the V gene TRBV9, with D possibly matching TRBD1 (5 bases). CDR1 and CDR2 (germline): SGDLS, YYNGEE. The length of the CDR3 is 14 residues. Trimming took 4 bases from V and 10 from J, leaving 17 bases between them. CDR3 in amino acids: CASSTPGGVVKLFF. For the CDR3, the DNA is TGTGCCAGCAGCACCCCCGGAGGGGTGGTAAAACTGTTTTTT.

CDR3 in DNA: TGCGCCAGCAGCCACGGCGACAGGGGTTATAATTCACCCCTCCACTTT. It yields the protein CASSHGDRGYNSPLHF. The chain employs TRBV4-3 and TRBJ1-6; 8 bases match TRBD1. The V segment lost 3 bases and the J segment 4 bases; nucleotides outside the gene matches: 5. This CDR3 comprises 16 residues. Germline assignment: CDR1 LGHNA and CDR2 YSLEER.

The chain is built from TRBV6-1 and TRBJ1-4, with D possibly matching TRBD1 (5 bases). The CDR3 runs 16 residues. Trimming left V 0 bases short and J 4 bases short, with 12 bases between. Germline V CDR1 and CDR2: MNHNS, SASEGT. CDR3 protein: CASSEAWGGLNEKLFF. The DNA of the CDR3 is TGTGCCAGCAGTGAAGCGTGGGGGGGACTTAATGAAAAACTGTTTTTT.

The chain carries TRBV19 and TRBJ1-1; possible D gene TRBD1, 5 bases. The germline V and J ends were trimmed by 1 base and 1 base, with 7 bases remaining between them. The CDR3 runs 14 residues. In germline, CDR1 is LNHDA, CDR2 SQIVND (reference sequence). Here the CDR3 DNA reads TGTGCCAGTAGTATAGGACAGCCGAACACTGAAGCTTTCTTT. Amino acids: CASSIGQPNTEAFF.

The J gene is TRBJ2-5, the V gene TRBV2; a possible D gene is TRBD2 (5 bases). V was clipped by 4 bases and J by 5 bases, with 14 bases between them. The CDR3 length is 14 residues. The V gene's germline CDR1 is SNHLY and CDR2 FYNNEI. CDR3 in amino acids: CASSGAGLAETQYF. The CDR3 DNA reads TGTGCCAGCAGTGGAGCCGGGCTAGCCGAGACCCAGTACTTC.

CDR3 sequence: CASSSRTGGRWNIQYF. The CDR3 nucleotides are TGTGCCAGCAGCAGCAGGACAGGGGGCCGTTGGAACATTCAGTACTTC. The V call is TRBV7-7, the J call TRBJ2-4; the match to TRBD1 covers 11 bases. Germline V gene sequence: CDR1 SSHAT, CDR2 FNYEAQ (reference sequence). This CDR3 has 16 residues. V lost 5 bases to trimming and J lost 7 bases; unmatched junction nucleotides: 10. The variable domain in full, completed from reference TRBV7-7 and TRBJ2-4, reads GAGVSQSPRYKVTKRGQDVTLRCDPISSHATLYWYQQALGQGPEFLTYFNYEAQPDKSGLPSDRFSAERPEGSISTLTIQRTEQRDSAMYRCASSSRTGGRWNIQYFGAGTRLSVL.